The 28 T cell receptor beta chains in this list originate from one sample, sequenced in a study of blood T cells in healthy people across ages. Primed by a sample-barcoded 5' primer and a J-beta primer mix, a second PCR proceeded for about 7 to 11 cycles. TCRdb reprocessed the 5' RACE reads via MiXCR and lists one record per CDR3 protein. The sample lists 600,000 or so distinct CDR3 sequences, approximately 30% occurring once. Sequencing input: blood. The receptors originated from a woman older than 75 in good health.

The chain uses TRBV28 and TRBJ1-5; D call uncertain. V shed 5 bases and J shed 2 bases, with 16 bases lying between them. CDR1 and CDR2 from the germline V gene are MDHEN and SYDVKM. The CDR3 covers 16 residues. The DNA for the CDR3 is TGTGCCAGCAGTCCCTGGATAGGGCTGGGCAATCAGCCCCAGCATTTT. Translated, it gives CASSPWIGLGNQPQHF.

This clonotype was seen repeatedly, ten times or more. This chain joins TRBV7-2 and TRBJ1-2; TRBD1 matches at 11 bases. Germline V CDR1 and CDR2: SGHTA, FQGNSA. The CDR3 has 14 residues. The V segment lost 5 bases and the J segment 3 bases; nucleotides outside the gene matches: 2. The CDR3 here is CASSGTGGDYGYTF. CDR3 bases: TGTGCCAGCAGCGGGACAGGGGGAGACTATGGCTACACCTTC.

A remark on this clonotype: One base away lies a much larger clone, so this may be a sequencing read error. In DNA, the CDR3 is TGTGCCAGCAGCCAAGGCGGGCGGGGGGCGAGAAATGAGCAGTACTTC. Its protein product is CASSQGGRGARNEQYF. This chain uses TRBV4-2 with TRBJ2-7, with TRBD2 identical over 8 bases. Germline CDR1 LGHNA, CDR2 YNFKEQ. CDR3 length: 16 amino acids. V gave up 1 base and J gave up 7 bases; unmatched junction bases: 12.

A word on this clonotype: Being one base from a much bigger clone, this may be a read error. J is TRBJ1-4 and V is TRBV7-9; D gene unclear. CDR1 and CDR2 (germline): SEHNR, FQNEAQ (reference sequence). The CDR3 extends over 16 amino acids. The CDR3 DNA reads TGTGCCAGCAGCTCGAGTCGGGGTACAGCTAATGAAAAACGGTTTTTT. Its translation: CASSSSRGTANEKRFF.

This clonotype was counted ten times or more. This chain connects TRBV9 to TRBJ2-1, with TRBD1 as a possible D gene (6 bases). The V and J ends lost 4 bases and 0 bases respectively, with 11 bases between them. This CDR3 contains 15 residues. CDR1 SGDLS and CDR2 YYNGEE come from the germline V gene. CDR3 sequence: CASSPQGPSYNEQFF. The CDR3 nucleotides are TGTGCCAGCAGCCCACAGGGCCCCTCCTACAATGAGCAGTTCTTC.

The chain couples TRBV11-2 to TRBJ2-5; D gene ambiguous. The CDR3 is made up of 14 amino acids. Per the germline V gene, CDR1 is SGHAT and CDR2 is FQNNGV. V was shortened by 1 base and J by 5 bases, with 11 bases between the two germline ends. The CDR3 loop reads CASSLVVRAETQYF. CDR3 in DNA: TGTGCCAGCAGCTTAGTAGTAAGAGCGGAGACCCAGTACTTC. Together with reference TRBV11-2 and TRBJ2-5, the CDR3 gives the full variable domain: EAGVAQSPRYKIIEKRQSVAFWCNPISGHATLYWYQQILGQGPKLLIQFQNNGVVDDSQLPKDRFSAERLKGVDSTLKIQPAKLEDSAVYLCASSLVVRAETQYFGPGTRLLVL.

This clonotype was seen at least ten times. The V call is TRBV10-3, the J call TRBJ1-4; possible D gene TRBD1, 5 bases. CDR1 is ENHRY and CDR2 is SYGVKD in the germline V gene. The length of the CDR3 is 15 residues. V was pared by 3 bases and J by 3 bases, with 11 bases between. CDR3 nucleotide sequence: TGTGCCATCAGTGATCGGGGGACGGCTAATGAAAAACTGTTTTTT. Protein sequence: CAISDRGTANEKLFF.

About this clonotype itself: A read error may explain this, as a much larger clone is one base away. This chain uses TRBV11-2 with TRBJ2-1; 13 nucleotides match TRBD2. The CDR3 has 16 residues. Looked up from germline, CDR1 is SGHAT and CDR2 is FQNNGV. V lost 4 bases and J lost 13; bases outside the gene matches: 13. The CDR3 protein is CASSWTSGGPGETQFF. CDR3 coding DNA: TGTGCCAGCAGCTGGACTAGCGGGGGTCCTGGGGAGACCCAGTTCTTC. Together with reference TRBV11-2 and TRBJ2-1, the CDR3 gives the full variable domain: EAGVAQSPRYKIIEKRQSVAFWCNPISGHATLYWYQQILGQGPKLLIQFQNNGVVDDSQLPKDRFSAERLKGVDSTLKIQPAKLEDSAVYLCASSWTSGGPGETQFFGPGTRLTVL.

V and J are TRBV2 and TRBJ1-2; D is uncertain. Germline CDR1 is SNHLY and CDR2 is FYNNEI. This CDR3 has 13 amino acids. The ends were cut back, 5 bases at V and 5 bases at J, with 12 bases in the middle. In DNA form, the CDR3 reads TGTGCCAGCAGTCCAACGAATAGATATGGCTACACCTTC. Translating it yields CASSPTNRYGYTF.

V gene TRBV4-2 combines with J gene TRBJ1-1; D unresolved. CDR3 size: 13 residues. Trimming pared 0 bases from V and 8 bases from J, leaving 10 bases between. Germline V CDR1 and CDR2: LGHNA, YNFKEQ. Here the CDR3 DNA reads TGTGCCAGCAGCCAAGATATACGCGGGGAAGCTTTCTTT. Translating it yields CASSQDIRGEAFF.

This clonotype has a count of ten or more. The rearrangement joins TRBV5-1 to TRBJ1-5; D might be TRBD1 (5 bases). V was cut by 5 bases and J by 9 bases, with 15 bases left in between. Germline CDR1 reads SGHRS; CDR2 reads YFSETQ. This CDR3 comprises 13 residues. CDR3: CASRPLDSGPQHF. CDR3 nucleotide sequence: TGCGCCAGCAGACCTTTAGACAGCGGGCCCCAGCATTTT. The complete variable domain, with remaining parts taken from reference TRBV5-1 and TRBJ1-5, reads KAGVTQTPRYLIKTRGQQVTLSCSPISGHRSVSWYQQTPGQGLQFLFEYFSETQRNKGNFPGRFSGRQFSNSRSEMNVSTLELGDSALYLCASRPLDSGPQHFGDGTRLSIL.

The table lists this clonotype with a few counts. This chain uses TRBV3-1 with TRBJ1-1; no reliable D call. Trimming cost V 3 bases and J 8 bases, with 7 bases left between them. CDR3 length equals 11 residues. Germline V gives CDR1 LGHDT, CDR2 YNNKEL (reference sequence). CDR3 sequence (DNA): TGTGCCAGCAGCCACTTATCGGAAGCTTTCTTT. Its translation: CASSHLSEAFF.

The gene calls are TRBV30 and TRBJ1-5; D unclear. V was cut by 1 base and J by 7 bases, with 20 bases left in between. CDR1 is GTSNPN and CDR2 is SVGIG in the germline V gene (reference sequence). The CDR3 has 16 amino acids. CDR3 residues: CAWSGTGGLLSQPQHF. In nucleotides, the CDR3 is TGTGCCTGGAGTGGAACCGGAGGACTCCTCAGCCAGCCCCAGCATTTT.

The chain employs TRBV19 and TRBJ1-5, with 8 bases that match TRBD1. Germline CDR1 is LNHDA and CDR2 is SQIVND (reference sequence). V dropped 6 bases and J dropped 5; count of bases not matched to a gene: 6. This CDR3 is built from 14 residues. CDR3 sequence: CASRPAGGDQPQHF. The CDR3 DNA follows: TGTGCCAGTAGACCCGCAGGGGGCGATCAGCCCCAGCATTTT.

The chain recombines TRBV7-6 with TRBJ1-6, with a weak D call TRBD1 (6 bases). With 0 bases removed from V and 8 bases from J, the gap between germline ends came to 8 bases. There are 14 residues in the CDR3. Germline loops: CDR1 SGHVS, CDR2 FNYEAQ. CDR3 DNA sequence: TGTGCCAGCAGCTTAGCAGGGGGAGATTCACCCCTCCACTTT. It codes for CASSLAGGDSPLHF.

The J gene is TRBJ2-5, the V gene TRBV5-5; D ambiguous. Germline values: CDR1 SGHKS, CDR2 YYEKEE (reference sequence). Trimming stripped 1 base from V and 2 bases from J, with 12 bases between. This CDR3 has 15 residues. CDR3: CASSLLQQQQETQYF. CDR3 DNA sequence: TGTGCCAGCAGCTTGTTGCAGCAACAACAAGAGACCCAGTACTTC.

This clonotype was detected many times. The chain has TRBV4-3 and TRBJ2-1; D might be TRBD1 (6 bases). The CDR3 covers 14 residues. Trimming removed 2 bases from V and 9 bases from J, with 14 bases in between. Germline V lookup: CDR1 LGHNA, CDR2 YSLEER. CDR3 loop: CASSQYIQGAEQFF. The CDR3 DNA follows: TGCGCCAGCAGCCAATATATACAGGGCGCTGAGCAGTTCTTC.

The rearrangement links TRBV5-5 to TRBJ2-1; D gene unclear. Trimming pared 0 bases from V and 0 bases from J, leaving 13 bases between. The CDR3 is made up of 17 amino acids. CDR1 is SGHKS, CDR2 YYEKEE, per germline (reference sequence). The CDR3 spells CASSLGSGDYSYNEQFF. The CDR3 region has the DNA TGTGCCAGCAGCTTGGGTTCGGGCGATTACTCCTACAATGAGCAGTTCTTC.

This clonotype was counted a few times. The chain uses TRBV5-1 and TRBJ1-1, with TRBD1 identical over 8 bases. J gave up 3 bases and V 2 bases, and 6 bases lay outside the gene matches. The CDR3 length is 15 residues. Germline V gives CDR1 SGHRS, CDR2 YFSETQ. CDR3 in DNA: TGCGCCAGCAGCTTCCAGGGGGCGGGGTACACTGAAGCTTTCTTT. The encoded protein is CASSFQGAGYTEAFF.

This clonotype showed up many times. The J gene is TRBJ2-1, the V gene TRBV3-1, with D maybe TRBD1 (5 bases). Per the germline V gene, CDR1 is LGHDT and CDR2 is YNNKEL (reference sequence). The CDR3 is 15 residues long. Trimming stripped 4 bases from V and 9 bases from J, with 19 bases between. CDR3 nucleotides: TGTGCCAGCAGCCCAGGTAGTGTTCAGCAGGGTGAGCAGTTCTTC. It codes for CASSPGSVQQGEQFF.

This rearrangement joins TRBV5-5 to TRBJ2-5, with D tentatively TRBD2 (5 bases). CDR3 length equals 14 residues. Germline CDR1 and CDR2: SGHKS and YYEKEE (reference sequence). V was trimmed by 6 bases and J by 2 bases, leaving 14 bases between them. CDR3 nucleotides: TGTGCCAGCACCAAGGAGGCCCAACAAGAGACCCAGTACTTC. Its protein product is CASTKEAQQETQYF.

This clonotype was counted only a few times. Just one base apart from a much larger clone, this may be a read error. V gene TRBV7-2 combines with J gene TRBJ2-1; 11 nucleotides match TRBD2. TRBJ2-7 explains the end of the DNA better; the J call may be wrong. The length of the CDR3 is 17 residues. CDR1 is SGHTA, CDR2 FQGNSA, per germline. CDR3 nucleotide sequence: TGTGCCAGCAGCAGAGATAGCGGGGGGGCCACCTACAATGAGCAGTACTTC. It codes for CASSRDSGGATYNEQYF.

This clonotype was observed a few times. A read error may be the cause here, since a much bigger clone is one base away. The chain carries TRBV15 and TRBJ2-3; weak D call: TRBD1 (5 bases). This CDR3 comprises 11 residues. The germline V gene has CDR1 LNHNV and CDR2 YYDKDF (reference sequence). The CDR3 region has the DNA TGTGCCACCAGCAGGACAGATACGCGGTATTTT. Protein product: CATSRTDTRYF.

Turning to this clonotype: Germline and junction disagree at one end, which may indicate a read error. The chain couples TRBV12-3 or TRBV12-4 to TRBJ1-4; D gene ambiguous. This CDR3 is 14 amino acids long. CDR3 amino acids: CASSLGDSGGKRFF. CDR3 bases: TGTGCCAGCAGTTTAGGGGATTCGGGCGGAAAACGGTTTTTT.

This clonotype was counted at least ten times. The CDR3 sequence is CASLAGVTWRETQYF. The DNA of the CDR3 is TGTGCCAGCCTGGCGGGGGTCACATGGAGAGAGACCCAGTACTTC. The chain carries TRBV6-1 and TRBJ2-5; 7 bases match TRBD2. From germline, CDR1 is MNHNS and CDR2 SASEGT. V lost 8 bases and J lost 4; bases outside the gene matches: 13. This CDR3 contains 15 residues.

This clonotype was seen many times. The V and J genes are TRBV11-2 and TRBJ2-7; D tentatively reads TRBD1 or TRBD2 (5 bases each). This CDR3 has 15 amino acids. Trimming cost V 5 bases and J 6 bases, with 20 bases left between them. The germline CDR1 and CDR2 sequences are SGHAT and FQNNGV. In nucleotides, the CDR3 is TGTGCCAGCAGCGCCCGGGACGCCATAGGAGCCGAGCAGTACTTC. Translation: CASSARDAIGAEQYF.

The rearrangement joins TRBV11-3 to TRBJ2-5; no firm D call. CDR1 is SGHNT, CDR2 YENEEA, per germline. The ends were cut back, 5 bases at V and 7 bases at J, with 14 bases in the middle. The CDR3 is 13 residues long. The CDR3 loop reads CASSPSRDGTQYF. The CDR3 DNA is TGTGCCAGCAGCCCATCTAGAGATGGGACCCAGTACTTC.

The V and J genes are TRBV7-3 and TRBJ2-7; 8 bases align to TRBD1. Germline V gene sequence: CDR1 SGHTA, CDR2 FQGTGA. V dropped 2 bases and J dropped 7; count of bases not matched to a gene: 10. CDR3 length: 15 amino acids. CDR3 loop: CASSLDRGFHNEQYF. CDR3 nucleotides: TGTGCCAGCAGCTTAGACAGGGGCTTTCACAATGAGCAGTACTTC.